The T cell receptor (beta chain) under discussion was sequenced for a study of T cell repertoires in cytomegalovirus infection. The study's findings and limits: HLA-C-restricted, CMV-specific TCR beta clonotypes were dominant ex vivo.

Each CDR3 protein is one row after TCRdb ran MiXCR on the reads. The sample lists more than 150,000 distinct CDR3 sequences; roughly a fifth were seen once. V trimming: 2 bases; J trimming: 2 bases; junction bases outside the gene matches: 3. Germline assignment: CDR1 MNHEY and CDR2 SVGAGI. This CDR3 region has 15 residues. On this clonotype: Its matching antigen is unknown.

This chain uses TRBV6-5 with TRBJ1-3, with 7 nucleotides matching TRBD1. The sequence was obtained from a human donor in good health (CMV status not recorded). Some clones in this sample may be carry-over from other donors' samples. Specimen: PBMCs. CDR3 in DNA: TGTGCCAGCAGTTACGAAGGGACAGCTGGAAACACCATATATTTT. Translating gives CASSYEGTAGNTIYF.